Below are 8 T cell receptor beta chains sequenced from a single sample in a study of cytomegalovirus exposure and HLA in healthy donors. Amplification used 60 Vbeta primers and 13 Jbeta primers. Using immunoSEQ multiplex PCR, the repertoire was profiled, and TCRdb retains in-frame clones only, with some absent. The table records approximately 180,000 clones, about 70% of them present only once. The specimen sequenced was PBMCs. The receptor set was obtained from a woman in her 30s in good health and CMV-seronegative.

The J gene is TRBJ2-2, the V gene TRBV30; D is undetermined. The CDR3 contains 13 residues. Looked up from germline, CDR1 is GTSNPN and CDR2 is SVGIG (reference sequence). V lost 3 bases, J lost 5 bases, and 10 bases lay in between. Here the CDR3 reads CAWSISYTGELFF. In DNA, the CDR3 is TGTGCCTGGAGCATTAGTTATACCGGGGAGCTGTTTTTT. The full variable domain, completed using reference TRBV30 and TRBJ2-2, is SQTIHQWPATLVQPVGSPLSLECTVEGTSNPNLYWYRQAAGRGLQLLFYSVGIGQISSEVPQNLSASRPQDRQFILSSKKLLLSDSGFYLCAWSISYTGELFFGEGSRLTVL.

A single count supports this clone. The CDR3 coding sequence is TGTGCCAGTAGTATACTAGCATCCGGGGAGCTGTTTTTT. Translated: CASSILASGELFF. The V and J genes are TRBV19 and TRBJ2-2, with D possibly TRBD2 on 5 matching bases. V dropped 2 bases and J dropped 6 bases, with 7 bases sitting between them. CDR1 and CDR2 from the germline V gene are LNHDA and SQIVND (reference sequence). The CDR3 totals 13 residues. Supplemented by reference TRBV19 and TRBJ2-2, the full variable domain reads DGGITQSPKYLFRKEGQNVTLSCEQNLNHDAMYWYRQDPGQGLRLIYYSQIVNDFQKGDIAEGYSVSREKKESFPLTVTSAQKNPTAFYLCASSILASGELFFGEGSRLTVL.

The chain carries TRBV9 and TRBJ2-7, with 9 bases that match TRBD1. This CDR3 has 17 residues. From germline, CDR1 is SGDLS and CDR2 YYNGEE. J lost 0 bases, V lost 0 bases, and 7 bases had no gene match. CDR3 in amino acids: CASSVDDGTGYSYEQYF. CDR3 sequence (DNA): TGTGCCAGCAGCGTAGATGATGGGACAGGGTACTCCTACGAGCAGTACTTC.

The V gene is TRBV7-2, the J gene TRBJ2-5; D might be TRBD1 (6 bases). The CDR3 is made up of 15 amino acids. Germline V gives CDR1 SGHTA, CDR2 FQGNSA. V shed 1 base and J shed 2 bases, with 11 bases lying between them. The CDR3 DNA is TGTGCCAGCAGCTTAGGGACAGCGGTACAAGAGACCCAGTACTTC. It translates to CASSLGTAVQETQYF.

This clone appeared a few times. The J gene is TRBJ2-4, the V gene TRBV6-1; a possible D gene is TRBD1 (5 bases). The V end lost 3 bases, the J end lost 2 bases, and 17 bases lay between the germline ends. Germline V CDR1 and CDR2: MNHNS, SASEGT. There are 17 residues in the CDR3. CDR3 in DNA: TGTGCCAGCAGTGAGTTTCCCGGCCAGGGTACCAAAAACATTCAGTACTTC. Translated: CASSEFPGQGTKNIQYF.

The chain is built from TRBV7-6 and TRBJ1-1; tentative D call: TRBD1 (5 bases). Trimming removed 3 bases at V and 0 bases at J, with 5 bases between. The germline CDR1 and CDR2 sequences are SGHVS and FNYEAQ. The CDR3 totals 13 residues. For the CDR3, the DNA is TGTGCCAGCAGCTTGACAGTGAACACTGAAGCTTTCTTT. This encodes CASSLTVNTEAFF.

This clone was seen more than once but under ten times. CDR3 sequence reads: CASSLDNTEAFF. CDR3 in DNA: TGTGCCAGCAGTTTAGATAACACTGAAGCTTTCTTT. J is TRBJ1-1 and V is TRBV6-5; D not resolved. V shed 4 bases and J shed 2 bases, with 5 bases lying between them. CDR1 and CDR2 from the germline V gene are MNHEY and SVGAGI. This CDR3 is built from 12 residues.

In its sample, this clone was seen a few times. The genes are TRBV10-3 and TRBJ1-1; D gene uncertain. Trimming pared 6 bases from V and 1 base from J, leaving 6 bases between. Germline CDR1 reads ENHRY; CDR2 reads SYGVKD. The CDR3 is made up of 12 amino acids. The CDR3: CAIRAGNTEAFF. The DNA for the CDR3 is TGTGCCATCAGGGCGGGGAACACTGAAGCTTTCTTT.